This T cell receptor beta chain emerged from a study of blood T cell repertoires in COVID-19. Study summary: Sites in the United States, Italy and Spain provided acute and convalescent COVID-19 samples. T cells, B-cell-depleted T cells, or PBMCs supplied cDNA or gDNA.

This clone has just a few counts. The germline gives CDR1 LNHDA, CDR2 SQIVND (reference sequence). This CDR3 has 15 amino acids. Trimming took 5 bases from V and 0 from J, leaving 14 bases between them. Profiled with immunoSEQ multiplex PCR; TCRdb holds only in-frame clones, not every one. The data hold about 200,000 clones, with less than 85% observed a single time. The TCR originated in a man aged 50 to 59 who had recovered from COVID-19. The gene calls are TRBV19 and TRBJ2-7; D is unresolved. The sequenced sample was peripheral blood. The CDR3 DNA follows: TGTGCCAGTAGTCGACTCGCCTCAAGCTCCTACGAGCAGTACTTC. It yields the protein CASSRLASSSYEQYF.